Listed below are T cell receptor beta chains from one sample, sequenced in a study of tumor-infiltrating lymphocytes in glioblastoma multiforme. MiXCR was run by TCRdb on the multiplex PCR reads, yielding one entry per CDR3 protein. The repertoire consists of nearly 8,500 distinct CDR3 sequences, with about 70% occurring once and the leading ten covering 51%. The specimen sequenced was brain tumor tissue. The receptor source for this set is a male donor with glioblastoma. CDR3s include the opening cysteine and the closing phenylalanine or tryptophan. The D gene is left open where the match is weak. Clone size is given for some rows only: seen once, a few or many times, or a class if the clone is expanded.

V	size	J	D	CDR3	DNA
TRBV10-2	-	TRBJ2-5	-	CASRGRTGLISGETQYF	TGCGCCAGCAGGGGGAGAACTGGACTCATCTCGGGGGAGACCCAGTACTTC
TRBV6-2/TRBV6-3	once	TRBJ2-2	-	CASRDRELFF	TGTGCCAGCAGAGACCGGGAGCTGTTTTTT
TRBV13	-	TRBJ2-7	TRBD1	CASSIGQDREQYF	TGTGCCAGCAGCATTGGACAGGATCGCGAGCAGTACTTC
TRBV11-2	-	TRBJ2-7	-	CASSLAGSVWAYEQYF	TGTGCCAGCAGCTTAGCGGGGTCGGTCTGGGCCTACGAGCAGTACTTC
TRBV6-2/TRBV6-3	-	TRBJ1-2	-	CASSFSGNYGYTF	TGTGCCAGTAGTTTTTCGGGGAACTATGGCTACACCTTC
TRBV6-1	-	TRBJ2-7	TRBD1	CASSNRQGFPRNEQYF	TGTGCCAGCAGTAATAGACAGGGCTTCCCTAGAAACGAGCAGTACTTC
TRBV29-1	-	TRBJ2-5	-	CTIPAGTGSETQYF	TGCACTATTCCAGCGGGGACAGGTTCGGAGACCCAGTACTTC
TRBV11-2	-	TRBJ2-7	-	CASSIGIFWQYF	TGTGCCAGCAGCATAGGGATTTTCTGGCAGTACTTC
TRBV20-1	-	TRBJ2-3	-	CTARRDSTPTDTKYF	TGTACTGCTAGACGGGACTCTACGCCCACAGATACGAAGTATTTT
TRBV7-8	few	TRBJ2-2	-	CASSFTDSGELFF	TGTGCCAGCAGCTTTACCGACAGCGGGGAGCTGTTTTTT
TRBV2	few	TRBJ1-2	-	CASSEEGPIYGYTF	TGTGCCAGCAGTGAAGAGGGCCCGATCTATGGCTACACCTTC
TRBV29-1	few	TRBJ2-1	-	CSAEEHSCHQETQFF	TGCAGCGCTGAAGAGCACAGCTGCCACCAAGAGACCCAGTTCTTC
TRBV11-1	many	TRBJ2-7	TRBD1	CASSGQGREQYF	TGTGCCAGCAGCGGACAGGGGCGCGAGCAGTACTTC
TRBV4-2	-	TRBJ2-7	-	CASSLHPGPYEQCF	TGTGCCAGCAGCCTACATCCAGGGCCCTACGAGCAGTGCTTC
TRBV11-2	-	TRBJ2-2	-	CASSLGVGTGELFF	TGTGCCAGCAGCTTAGGGGTGGGGACCGGGGAGCTGTTTTTT
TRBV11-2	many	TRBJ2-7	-	CASSLDVGVDEQYF	TGTGCCAGCAGCTTAGACGTAGGGGTCGACGAGCAGTACTTC
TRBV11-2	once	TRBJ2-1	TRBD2	CASSLDFRPSPGGVDEQFF	TGTGCCAGCAGCTTAGATTTTCGCCCCTCTCCGGGAGGTGTGGATGAGCAGTTCTTC
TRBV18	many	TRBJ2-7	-	CASSPLGQGDEQYF	TGTGCCAGCTCACCCCTGGGGCAGGGCGACGAGCAGTACTTC
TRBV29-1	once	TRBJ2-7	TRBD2	CSVQTSDSYAQYF	TGCAGCGTCCAGACTAGCGACTCCTACGCTCAGTACTTC
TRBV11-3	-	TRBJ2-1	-	CASSFPDITYHEQIF	TGTGCCAGCAGCTTTCCGGACATTACCTACCATGAGCAGATCTTC
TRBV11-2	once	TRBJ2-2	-	CASTPLFGQGPAVNTGELFF	TGTGCCAGCACCCCCTTATTCGGCCAAGGGCCAGCGGTAAACACCGGGGAACTGTTTTTT
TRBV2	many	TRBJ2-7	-	CASSPGAGGFYKQYF	TGTGCCAGCAGTCCGGGGGCAGGGGGTTTCTACAAGCAGTACTTC
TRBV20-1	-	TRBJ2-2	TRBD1	CSARVDRANGELYF	TGCAGTGCTAGAGTGGACAGGGCGAACGGGGAGCTGTATTTT